This TCR beta chain is drawn from a study of CD8 T cells in Susac syndrome. Reverse transcription of roughly 0.5 to 1 ug RNA was carried out with random hexamers. It was immunoSEQ multiplex PCR that amplified TCR beta CDR3 across 54 Vbeta and 13 Jbeta. Each CDR3 protein gets one entry after TCRdb re-called the immunoSEQ multiplex PCR reads with MiXCR. The sample holds 100,000 to 150,000 distinct CDR3 sequences, 80% seen once. Germline V gives CDR1 MNHEY, CDR2 SMNVEV (reference sequence). With 2 bases removed from V and 5 bases from J, the gap between germline ends came to 15 bases. CDR3 size: 15 residues.

Sequences were obtained from CD8+ T cells from PBMCs. This chain connects TRBV27 to TRBJ1-1; D call uncertain. The TCR was taken from a human donor with multiple sclerosis. The CDR3 region has the DNA TGTGCCAGCAGTTTACTGGGAGGAATGAGGACTGAAGCTTTCTTT. Translating gives CASSLLGGMRTEAFF.